Sequencing of this T cell receptor (beta chain) was carried out in a study of blood T cell repertoires in COVID-19. Recovered status applied to Cohort 3 donors who had two consecutive negative PCRs. It also applied to those with clearance or with symptom resolution. Here immunoSEQ multiplex PCR was the method, and the copy in TCRdb shows in-frame clones only, minus some. The table has around 150,000 clones, 75% to 90% seen once. The CDR3 has 13 residues. Trimming removed 0 bases from V and 6 bases from J, with 10 bases in between. In germline, CDR1 is GTSNPN, CDR2 SVGIG (reference sequence). This chain joins TRBV30 and TRBJ2-3, with a weak D call TRBD2 (6 bases). The sequence derives from a woman aged 60-70 years who had recovered from COVID-19. The sample taken for sequencing was PBMCs or T cells enriched from blood (not recorded which). The CDR3 DNA is TGTGCCTGGAGTGTACAGAGCGGGGATACGCAGTATTTT. It codes for CAWSVQSGDTQYF.